The rows below give T cell receptor beta chains drawn from one sample of a study of radiation and T cells in renal cell carcinoma. Libraries were prepared by immunoSEQ multiplex PCR; TCRdb keeps only in-frame clonotypes and omits some of them. The top ten hold 25% to 35% of the sample, which has 40,000 to 50,000 clones, 80% to 85% seen once. The sequences come from blood, collected from a patient whose treatment included radiotherapy and nephrectomy. The receptors were sampled from a woman aged 70 to 79 with renal cell carcinoma. CDR3s include the opening cysteine and the closing phenylalanine or tryptophan. The order of the fields is V gene, J gene, CDR3 protein.

v_gene: TRBV7-2; j_gene: TRBJ1-6; CDR3aa: CASSLGGGSPLHF
v_gene: TRBV4-1; j_gene: TRBJ2-3; CDR3aa: CASSQMGLAGADTQYF
v_gene: TRBV7-2; j_gene: TRBJ1-1; CDR3aa: CATRLAEAFF
v_gene: TRBV10-3; j_gene: TRBJ1-5; CDR3aa: CAISDLNRDQPQHF
v_gene: TRBV6-1; j_gene: TRBJ2-5; CDR3aa: CASMEWGSETQYF
v_gene: TRBV19; j_gene: TRBJ2-2; CDR3aa: CASSMLAGHTGELFF
v_gene: TRBV10-2; j_gene: TRBJ2-1; CDR3aa: CASRGLAVYNEQFF
v_gene: TRBV2; j_gene: TRBJ2-3; CDR3aa: CASTEGGGPVDTQYF
v_gene: TRBV7-3; j_gene: TRBJ2-3; CDR3aa: CASSLTPSTDTQYF
v_gene: TRBV5-1; j_gene: TRBJ2-3; CDR3aa: CASSLGGRETDTQYF
v_gene: TRBV19; j_gene: TRBJ1-5; CDR3aa: CASSTSGQGSISNQPQHF
v_gene: TRBV7-2; j_gene: TRBJ2-1; CDR3aa: CASSEAPVGSYNEQFF
v_gene: TRBV9; j_gene: TRBJ2-1; CDR3aa: CASSVESVTYNEQFF
v_gene: TRBV18; j_gene: TRBJ1-5; CDR3aa: CASSPDQNQPQHF
v_gene: TRBV2; j_gene: TRBJ2-1; CDR3aa: CASTVGTAVNEQFF
v_gene: TRBV4-1; j_gene: TRBJ1-1; CDR3aa: CASSPYPNLNTEAFF
v_gene: TRBV2; j_gene: TRBJ1-2; CDR3aa: CASSASRYGYTF
v_gene: TRBV19; j_gene: TRBJ1-3; CDR3aa: CASSDPGQGTNTIYF
v_gene: TRBV6-4; j_gene: TRBJ1-6; CDR3aa: CASRTYGTIYNSPLHF
v_gene: TRBV18; j_gene: TRBJ1-2; CDR3aa: CASSQSAGDDYGYTF
v_gene: TRBV27; j_gene: TRBJ2-1; CDR3aa: CASSLSVGAGPYNEQFF
v_gene: TRBV27; j_gene: TRBJ1-2; CDR3aa: CASSGQDHYGYTF
v_gene: TRBV25-1; j_gene: TRBJ2-7; CDR3aa: CASSELGQGSDEQYF
v_gene: TRBV29-1; j_gene: TRBJ2-5; CDR3aa: CSAWGDLRTGYQETQYF
v_gene: TRBV7-9; j_gene: TRBJ2-1; CDR3aa: CASSLVSVDEQFF
v_gene: TRBV9; j_gene: TRBJ1-1; CDR3aa: CASTEGPGNTEAFF
v_gene: TRBV4-1; j_gene: TRBJ2-5; CDR3aa: CASSQERGTVQETQYF
v_gene: TRBV6-6; j_gene: TRBJ2-1; CDR3aa: CASSPRVAGGSSEQFF
v_gene: TRBV5-3; j_gene: TRBJ2-1; CDR3aa: CARSLVFPLAGGTYNEQFF
v_gene: TRBV11-2; j_gene: TRBJ2-6; CDR3aa: CASTSARAGANVLTF
v_gene: TRBV6-5; j_gene: TRBJ2-3; CDR3aa: CASSSLAGGGTDTQYF
v_gene: TRBV25-1; j_gene: TRBJ1-4; CDR3aa: CASSEPANEKLFF
v_gene: TRBV10-3; j_gene: TRBJ2-7; CDR3aa: CAISGETGGYEQYF
v_gene: TRBV29-1; j_gene: TRBJ2-1; CDR3aa: CSVSAGGYNEQFF
v_gene: TRBV2; j_gene: TRBJ1-1; CDR3aa: CASRYSGGAENTEAFF
v_gene: TRBV2; j_gene: TRBJ2-5; CDR3aa: CASGETGTGQETQYF
v_gene: TRBV19; j_gene: TRBJ1-1; CDR3aa: CASSIDPPGAWNTEAFF
v_gene: TRBV6-1; j_gene: TRBJ1-5; CDR3aa: CASTATGSQPQHF
v_gene: TRBV5-3; j_gene: TRBJ1-2; CDR3aa: CARSPGPYGYTF
v_gene: TRBV4-2; j_gene: TRBJ1-3; CDR3aa: CASSQEGQNSGNTIYF
v_gene: TRBV4-2; j_gene: TRBJ2-2; CDR3aa: CASSQYYGGDTYTGELFF
v_gene: TRBV15; j_gene: TRBJ1-2; CDR3aa: CATSPTTGRGYTF
v_gene: TRBV5-6; j_gene: TRBJ1-2; CDR3aa: CASSLDRGYTF
v_gene: TRBV19; j_gene: TRBJ1-5; CDR3aa: CASSIGQTGPQHF
v_gene: TRBV7-2; j_gene: TRBJ2-3; CDR3aa: CASSLGGKFAPDTQYF
v_gene: TRBV7-8; j_gene: TRBJ1-4; CDR3aa: CASSKERGEKLFF
v_gene: TRBV7-9; j_gene: TRBJ2-1; CDR3aa: CASSSAGHEQFF
v_gene: TRBV19; j_gene: TRBJ2-5; CDR3aa: CASSPGGPLKETQYF
v_gene: TRBV10-3; j_gene: TRBJ2-7; CDR3aa: CAISGSYEQYF